This entry is about one TCR beta chain. Its target is not known. The data were taken from a study of CD8+ T cells in alopecia areata. Overall study findings and caveats: When scalp samples are sequenced, resident alphabeta T cells of normal skin are also captured.

The junction had 7 bases not matched to a gene; V was cut back by 5 bases and J by 1 base. This CDR3 contains 14 residues. Germline CDR1 GTSNPN, CDR2 SVGIG (reference sequence). Following RNA extraction, reverse transcription yielded cDNA that acted as the sequencing template. Method: immunoSEQ multiplex PCR; TCRdb's copy keeps in-frame clones and lacks some. Altogether over 200,000 clones are present, about three fifths being singletons, with the ten largest covering around 0.46%. The origin of this receptor is a human donor with alopecia areata. This specimen consisted of CD4+ T cells sorted from blood, obtained at week 0. The chain combines TRBV30 with TRBJ1-1, with 7 nucleotides matching TRBD1. The CDR3 reads CAWRYRGGNTEAFF. The CDR3 DNA is TGTGCCTGGCGTTACAGGGGAGGGAACACTGAAGCTTTCTTT.